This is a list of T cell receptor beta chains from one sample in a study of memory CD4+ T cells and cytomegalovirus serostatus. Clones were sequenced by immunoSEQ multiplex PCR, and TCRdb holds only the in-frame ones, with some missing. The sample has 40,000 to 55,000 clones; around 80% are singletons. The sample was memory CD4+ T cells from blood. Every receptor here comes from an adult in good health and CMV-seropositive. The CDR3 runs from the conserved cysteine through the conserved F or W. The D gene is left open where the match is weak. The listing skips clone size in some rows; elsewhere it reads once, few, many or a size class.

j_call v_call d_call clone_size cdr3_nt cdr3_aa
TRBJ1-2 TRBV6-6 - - TGTGCCAGCAGACTGGTGTTCGGCTATGGCTACACCTTC CASRLVFGYGYTF
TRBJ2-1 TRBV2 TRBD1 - TGTGCCAGCAGTGAAAGCAGGACAGGGGGTGATGAGCAGTTCTTC CASSESRTGGDEQFF
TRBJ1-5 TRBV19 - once TGTGCCAGTAGTGCCCGTCGGGACAGCAATCAGCCCCAGCATTTT CASSARRDSNQPQHF
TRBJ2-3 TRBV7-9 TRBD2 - TGTGCCAGCAACCTCGTCGGGGCGGGGGGCCGAGATACGCAGTATTTT CASNLVGAGGRDTQYF
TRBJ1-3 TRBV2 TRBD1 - TGTGCCAGTACCCTCGGGACAGGGAGTGGAAACACCATATATTTT CASTLGTGSGNTIYF
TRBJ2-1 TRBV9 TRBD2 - TGTGCCAGCAGCGTAGCGACTAGCGGGAGTCTCGATGAGCAGTTCTTC CASSVATSGSLDEQFF
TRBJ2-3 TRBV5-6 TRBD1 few TGTGCCAGCAGCCTACTACAGGGGGCAAGGCAGTATTTT CASSLLQGARQYF
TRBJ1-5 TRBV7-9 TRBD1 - TGTGCCAGCAGCCTACAGGGGGGCGGTCAGCCCCAGCATTTT CASSLQGGGQPQHF
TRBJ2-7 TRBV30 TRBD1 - TGTGCCTGTATCCCGGGACAGGGAGCCTTGGAGCAGTACTTC CACIPGQGALEQYF
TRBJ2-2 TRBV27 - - TGTGCCAGCACTCCAGCGGGACAGGGAAAAGCGGGGGTAACCGGGGAGCTGTTTTTT CASTPAGQGKAGVTGELFF
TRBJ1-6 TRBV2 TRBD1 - TGTGCCAGCAGCGCCGGGACAGGGAATTCACCCCTCCACTTT CASSAGTGNSPLHF
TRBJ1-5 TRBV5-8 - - TGTGCCAGCAGCTTGGCAGGGTACTCACTAAATCAGCCCCAGCATTTT CASSLAGYSLNQPQHF
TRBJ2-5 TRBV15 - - TGTGCCACCAGCAGAGTAGGTAGCGGAGAGACCCAGTACTTC CATSRVGSGETQYF
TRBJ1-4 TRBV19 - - TGTGCCAGTAGTATAAATCGGGACCAGAGGGAAAAACTGTTTTTT CASSINRDQREKLFF
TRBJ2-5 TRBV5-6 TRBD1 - TGTGCCAGCAGCATTAGACAGGGCATGATTGAGACCCAGTACTTC CASSIRQGMIETQYF